The 16 T cell receptor beta chains listed next were all sequenced from one sample in a study of blood T cell repertoires in COVID-19. TCRdb's copy holds only in-frame clones and misses some; the assay was immunoSEQ multiplex PCR. The sample has approximately 440,000 clones; 90% are singletons. The sequenced sample was PBMCs or T cells enriched from blood (not recorded which). These receptors all stem from a man younger than 30 who had recovered from COVID-19.

The chain joins TRBV5-1 to TRBJ2-3; 9 bases fit TRBD2. There are 15 residues in the CDR3. V shed 4 bases, J shed 4 bases, and the junction held 7 bases outside the gene matches. CDR1 is SGHRS, CDR2 YFSETQ, per germline. The CDR3 nucleotides are TGCGCCAGCAGCCCCGGAGAGCGGGGGGCAGATACGCAGTATTTT. The encoded protein is CASSPGERGADTQYF.

CDR3 nucleotide sequence: TGTGCCAGCAGTTTAGAGCAGGTCGAAATAAGCTACTTCTACGAGCAGTACTTC. It specifies CASSLEQVEISYFYEQYF. This sequence joins TRBV28 and TRBJ2-7; D is unresolved. CDR1 and CDR2 from the germline V gene are MDHEN and SYDVKM. V was shortened by 2 bases and J by 3 bases, with 23 bases between the two germline ends. The CDR3 sequence is 18 residues long.

This clone was found once. The rearrangement joins TRBV7-3 to TRBJ1-2; D is possibly TRBD1 (6 bases). Per germline, CDR1 SGHTA and CDR2 FQGTGA. Trimming pared 5 bases from V and 0 bases from J, leaving 19 bases between. The CDR3 is 17 residues long. CDR3 loop: CASSQIAGAVPNYGYTF. CDR3 bases: TGTGCCAGCAGCCAAATTGCGGGGGCGGTTCCTAACTATGGCTACACCTTC.

In this sample, this clone turned up once. The gene calls are TRBV2 and TRBJ1-2; D possibly corresponds to TRBD1 (6 bases). Trimming removed 4 bases from V and 7 bases from J, with 19 bases in between. Germline assignment: CDR1 SNHLY and CDR2 FYNNEI. This CDR3 has 15 residues. The CDR3 DNA sequence: TGTGCCAGCAGTGCCCAAGGGGGGGCTTCTGGTGGCTACACCTTC. Translating it yields CASSAQGGASGGYTF.

This clone has just one count. CDR3 amino acids: CASSLGGTGAGNTIYF. CDR3 DNA: TGCGCCAGCAGCTTAGGTGGGACAGGGGCCGGAAACACCATATATTTT. The chain couples TRBV5-1 to TRBJ1-3; 10 nucleotides align to TRBD1. CDR1 and CDR2 from the germline V gene are SGHRS and YFSETQ. This CDR3 spans 16 amino acids. Trimming at V came to 2 bases and at J to 4 bases, leaving 6 bases not matched to a gene.

The chain joins TRBV25-1 to TRBJ1-2, with D hard to call. The germline V and J ends were trimmed by 0 bases and 5 bases, with 19 bases remaining between them. The CDR3 covers 17 residues. Germline V CDR1 and CDR2: MGHDK, SYGVNS. CDR3 bases: TGTGCCAGCAGTGAATATAGTGTTAGCGACAATAAATATGGCTACACCTTC. Translation gives CASSEYSVSDNKYGYTF.

J is TRBJ1-1 and V is TRBV6-5; D remains unclear. The V end was cut by 6 bases, the J end by 10 bases, with 21 bases between. CDR3 length equals 14 residues. From germline, CDR1 is MNHEY and CDR2 SVGAGI. CDR3 DNA sequence: TGTGCCAGCAGCAGACTTCGGACTGCGCGGGGAGCTTTCTTT. Translated, it gives CASSRLRTARGAFF.

The V and J genes are TRBV10-3 and TRBJ2-1; D uncertain. The germline V and J ends were trimmed by 5 bases and 0 bases, with 11 bases remaining between them. Germline V gives CDR1 ENHRY, CDR2 SYGVKD. The CDR3 extends over 15 amino acids. The CDR3 DNA reads as TGTGCCATCAGTCGCGGAGACCTCTCCTACAATGAGCAGTTCTTC. It yields the protein CAISRGDLSYNEQFF.

The CDR3 DNA is TGTGCCACCAGCAGAGATGTAGCAGTCCACGAGCAGTACTTC. Translated, it gives CATSRDVAVHEQYF. The chain is built from TRBV15 and TRBJ2-7; D unclear. V gave up 0 bases and J gave up 5 bases, with 11 bases separating them. The CDR3 totals 14 residues. Germline V gene sequence: CDR1 LNHNV, CDR2 YYDKDF (reference sequence).

The V call is TRBV3-1 (or the pseudogene TRBV3-2), the J call TRBJ1-1; D is unresolved. The CDR3 covers 13 residues. Trimming pared 4 bases from V and 3 bases from J, leaving 9 bases between. Germline loops: CDR1 LGHDT, CDR2 YNNKEL (reference sequence). The CDR3 loop is CASSPGFDTEAFF. CDR3 in DNA: TGTGCCAGCAGCCCCGGGTTCGACACTGAAGCTTTCTTT.

The chain carries TRBV3-1 (or the pseudogene TRBV3-2) and TRBJ1-6; D uncertain. The germline V gene encodes CDR1 LGHDT and CDR2 YNNKEL (reference sequence). CDR3 length: 15 residues. Trimming took 6 bases from V and 5 from J, leaving 14 bases between them. CDR3 amino acids: CASSPGVADNSPLHF. The CDR3 DNA reads TGTGCCAGCAGTCCCGGTGTTGCGGATAATTCACCCCTCCACTTT.

In its sample, this clone was seen once. The rearrangement joins TRBV30 to TRBJ2-7, with D unclear. Germline V lookup: CDR1 GTSNPN, CDR2 SVGIG (reference sequence). The CDR3 extends over 12 amino acids. The V end was cut by 0 bases, the J end by 4 bases, with 7 bases between. The CDR3 nucleotides read TGTGCCTGGAGTGTCGACTTTTACGAGCAGTACTTC. Translation: CAWSVDFYEQYF.

The V call is TRBV9, the J call TRBJ2-1; 11 bases agree with TRBD1. Germline V gene lookup returns CDR1 SGDLS and CDR2 YYNGEE. This CDR3 comprises 15 residues. The V and J ends lost 3 bases and 7 bases, in that order; junction bases with no gene match: 6. The CDR3 reads CASSESGTGGNEQFF. The CDR3 DNA sequence: TGTGCCAGCAGCGAGTCGGGGACAGGGGGGAATGAGCAGTTCTTC.

The V and J genes are TRBV11-2 and TRBJ1-2; 7 nucleotides match TRBD1. CDR1 is SGHAT and CDR2 is FQNNGV in the germline V gene. V gave up 4 bases and J gave up 8 bases; unmatched junction bases: 10. CDR3 length equals 14 residues. The CDR3 is CASSSSYGGQGYTF. CDR3 DNA: TGTGCCAGCAGCTCCTCTTACGGGGGACAGGGCTACACCTTC.

The chain is built from TRBV9 and TRBJ2-3; D is possibly TRBD2 (6 bases). Germline V CDR1 and CDR2: SGDLS, YYNGEE. Trimming took off 0 bases at V and 8 bases at J, with 13 bases between the two ends. The CDR3 runs to 14 residues. In nucleotides, the CDR3 is TGTGCCAGCAGCGTAGATGCGGGGTCTGGTACGCAGTATTTT. This encodes CASSVDAGSGTQYF.

The chain carries TRBV5-1 and TRBJ2-7, with a possible D match to TRBD1 (5 bases). CDR1 is SGHRS, CDR2 YFSETQ, per germline. The CDR3 extends over 13 amino acids. V was clipped by 4 bases and J by 1 base, with 9 bases between them. CDR3 region: CASSPDMSYEQYF. The CDR3 DNA sequence: TGCGCCAGCAGCCCGGACATGTCCTACGAGCAGTACTTC. Combining the CDR3 with reference TRBV5-1 and TRBJ2-7 gives the whole variable domain KAGVTQTPRYLIKTRGQQVTLSCSPISGHRSVSWYQQTPGQGLQFLFEYFSETQRNKGNFPGRFSGRQFSNSRSEMNVSTLELGDSALYLCASSPDMSYEQYFGPGTRLTVT.